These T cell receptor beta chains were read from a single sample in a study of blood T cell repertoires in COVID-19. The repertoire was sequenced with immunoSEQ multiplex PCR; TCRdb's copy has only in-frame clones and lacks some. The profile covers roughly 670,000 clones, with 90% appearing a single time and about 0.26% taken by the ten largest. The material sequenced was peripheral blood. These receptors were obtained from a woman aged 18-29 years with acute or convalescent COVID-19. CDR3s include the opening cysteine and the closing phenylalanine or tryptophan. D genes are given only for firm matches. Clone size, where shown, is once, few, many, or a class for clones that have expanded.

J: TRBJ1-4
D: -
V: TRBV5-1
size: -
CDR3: CASSLAPGPPYRVGEKLFF
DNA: TGCGCCAGCAGCTTGGCACCGGGGCCACCTTACAGGGTTGGTGAAAAACTGTTTTTT

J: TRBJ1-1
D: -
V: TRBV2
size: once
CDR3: CASSVAERSAEAFF
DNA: TGTGCCAGCAGTGTAGCAGAGCGAAGCGCTGAAGCTTTCTTT

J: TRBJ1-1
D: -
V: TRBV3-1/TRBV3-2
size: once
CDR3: CASSQPGTGNTEAFF
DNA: TGTGCCAGCAGCCAACCTGGAACGGGGAACACTGAAGCTTTCTTT

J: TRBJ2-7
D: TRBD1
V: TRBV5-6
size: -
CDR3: CASMKIYGQGSYEQYF
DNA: TGTGCCAGCATGAAGATTTATGGACAGGGCTCCTACGAGCAGTACTTC

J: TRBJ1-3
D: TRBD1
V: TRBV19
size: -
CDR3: CASSIDPTGKGGNTIYF
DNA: TGTGCCAGTAGTATAGACCCGACAGGGAAGGGTGGAAACACCATATATTTT

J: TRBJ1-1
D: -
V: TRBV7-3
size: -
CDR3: CASSLMPGTEAFF
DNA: TGTGCCAGCAGCTTAATGCCCGGGACTGAAGCTTTCTTT

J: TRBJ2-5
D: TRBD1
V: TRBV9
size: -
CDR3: CASSVAPTPWTGDQETQYF
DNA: TGTGCCAGCAGCGTAGCCCCGACCCCCTGGACAGGGGATCAAGAGACCCAGTACTTC

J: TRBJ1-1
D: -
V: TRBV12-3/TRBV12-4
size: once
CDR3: CASSLYQGRAFF
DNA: TGTGCCAGCAGTCTCTATCAGGGGAGAGCTTTCTTT

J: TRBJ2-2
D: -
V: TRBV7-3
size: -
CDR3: CASSLNPAANTGELFF
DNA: TGTGCCAGCAGCTTAAATCCAGCGGCGAACACCGGGGAGCTGTTTTTT

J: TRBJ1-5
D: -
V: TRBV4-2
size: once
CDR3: CASSHMGGGQPQHF
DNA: TGTGCCAGCAGCCATATGGGTGGCGGGCAGCCCCAGCATTTT

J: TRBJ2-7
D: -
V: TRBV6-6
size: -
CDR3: CASSYTTGAEYF
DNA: TGTGCCAGCAGTTATACAACAGGCGCCGAGTACTTC

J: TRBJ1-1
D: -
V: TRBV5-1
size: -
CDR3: CASSLSQGCNTEAFF
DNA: TGCGCCAGCAGCTTGTCACAGGGTTGTAACACTGAAGCTTTCTTT

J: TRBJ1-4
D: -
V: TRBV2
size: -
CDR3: CASRTGWTMHEKLFF
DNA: TGTGCCAGCAGGACAGGATGGACGATGCACGAAAAACTGTTTTTT

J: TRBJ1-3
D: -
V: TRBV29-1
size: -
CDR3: CSVVANSGNTIYF
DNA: TGCAGCGTTGTAGCCAACTCTGGAAACACCATATATTTT

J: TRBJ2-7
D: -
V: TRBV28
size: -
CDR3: CASTPKASLGQYF
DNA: TGTGCCAGCACCCCGAAAGCCTCCCTTGGGCAGTACTTC

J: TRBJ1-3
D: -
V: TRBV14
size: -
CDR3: CASSPILVSGNTIYF
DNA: TGTGCCAGCAGCCCCATACTAGTCTCTGGAAACACCATATATTTT

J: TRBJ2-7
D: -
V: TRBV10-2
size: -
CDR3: CASSEIREQGPYEQYF
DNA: TGCGCCAGCAGTGAAATCCGGGAACAGGGACCCTACGAGCAGTACTTC

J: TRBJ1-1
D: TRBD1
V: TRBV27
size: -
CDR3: CASSPRQGAWGNTEAFF
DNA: TGTGCCAGCAGTCCCAGACAGGGGGCATGGGGGAACACTGAAGCTTTCTTT

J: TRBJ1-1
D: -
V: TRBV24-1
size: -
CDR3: CATSGWGDTEAFF
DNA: TGTGCCACCAGTGGGTGGGGGGACACTGAAGCTTTCTTT

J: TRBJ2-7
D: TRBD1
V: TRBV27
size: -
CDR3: CAIRFTGGRSYEQYF
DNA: TGTGCCATCCGATTCACAGGGGGCAGGTCCTACGAGCAGTACTTC

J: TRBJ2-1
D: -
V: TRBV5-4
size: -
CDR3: CASSLDGAGQVRNNEQFF
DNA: TGTGCCAGCAGCTTGGATGGGGCAGGTCAGGTGAGGAACAATGAGCAGTTCTTC

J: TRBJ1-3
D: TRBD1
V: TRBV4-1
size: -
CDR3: CASSQGTGLGNTIYF
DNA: TGCGCCAGCAGCCAGGGGACAGGGCTTGGAAACACCATATATTTT

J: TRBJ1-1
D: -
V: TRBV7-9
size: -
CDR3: CASSLGQGRAFF
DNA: TGTGCCAGCAGCTTAGGCCAGGGGAGAGCTTTCTTT

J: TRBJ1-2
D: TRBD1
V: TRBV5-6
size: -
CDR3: CASIEQGLYGYTF
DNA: TGTGCCAGCATCGAACAGGGGCTATATGGCTACACCTTC

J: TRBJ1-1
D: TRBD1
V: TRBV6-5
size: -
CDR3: CASSYSGGNEAFF
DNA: TGTGCCAGCAGTTACTCAGGGGGCAATGAAGCTTTCTTT

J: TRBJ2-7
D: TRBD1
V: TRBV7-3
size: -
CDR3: CASSLEGALTYEQYF
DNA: TGTGCCAGCAGCTTAGAGGGGGCCCTCACCTACGAGCAGTACTTC

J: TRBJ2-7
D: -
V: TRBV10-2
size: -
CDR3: CASSESGSYEQYF
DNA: TGCGCCAGCAGTGAGTCTGGGAGTTACGAGCAGTACTTC

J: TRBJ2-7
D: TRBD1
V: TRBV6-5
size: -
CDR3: CASSLTGASYEQYF
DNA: TGTGCCAGCAGTTTAACAGGGGCTTCCTACGAGCAGTACTTC

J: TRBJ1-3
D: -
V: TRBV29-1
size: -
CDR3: CSVIRTGFSGNTIYF
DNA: TGCAGCGTTATTCGTACAGGGTTCTCTGGAAACACCATATATTTT

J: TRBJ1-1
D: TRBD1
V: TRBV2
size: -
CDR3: CASSEMGRGLGRTEAFF
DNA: TGTGCCAGCAGTGAAATGGGAAGGGGGCTAGGTCGCACTGAAGCTTTCTTT

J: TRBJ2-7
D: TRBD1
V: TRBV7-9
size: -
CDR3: CASSPRTGSTYEQYF
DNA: TGTGCCAGCAGCCCCCGGACAGGGTCGACCTACGAGCAGTACTTC

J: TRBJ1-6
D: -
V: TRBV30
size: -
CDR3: CAWSLTVQGPLHF
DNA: TGTGCCTGGAGTTTAACCGTCCAGGGACCCCTCCACTTT

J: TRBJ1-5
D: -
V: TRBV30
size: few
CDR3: CAWSVRGARNQPQHF
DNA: TGTGCCTGGAGTGTACGCGGGGCCCGGAATCAGCCCCAGCATTTT

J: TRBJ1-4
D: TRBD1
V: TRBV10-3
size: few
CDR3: CAISESPYDRDSEKLFF
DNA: TGTGCCATCAGTGAGTCTCCTTACGACAGGGATAGTGAAAAACTGTTTTTT

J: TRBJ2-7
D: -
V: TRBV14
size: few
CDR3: CASSQAIISGEQYF
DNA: TGTGCCAGCAGCCAAGCGATCATCTCGGGAGAGCAGTACTTC

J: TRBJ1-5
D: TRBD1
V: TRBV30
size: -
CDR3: CAWSRHTGGNQPQHF
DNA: TGTGCCTGGAGCCGACATACAGGGGGTAATCAGCCCCAGCATTTT

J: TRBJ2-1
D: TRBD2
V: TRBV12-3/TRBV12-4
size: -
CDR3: CASSLGDYGEQFF
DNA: TGTGCCAGCAGTTTGGGGGACTACGGTGAGCAGTTCTTC

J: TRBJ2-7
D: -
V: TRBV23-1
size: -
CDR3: CASRQSCHPYEQYF
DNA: TGCGCCAGCCGACAGAGTTGCCACCCCTACGAGCAGTACTTC

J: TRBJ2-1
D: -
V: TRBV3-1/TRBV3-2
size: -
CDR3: CASSQAGGLDNEQFF
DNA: TGTGCCAGCAGCCAAGCGGGGGGCCTGGACAATGAGCAGTTCTTC

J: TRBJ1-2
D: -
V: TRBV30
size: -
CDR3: CAWSLRQLGHYGYTF
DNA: TGTGCCTGGAGTCTAAGACAGTTGGGGCACTATGGCTACACCTTC

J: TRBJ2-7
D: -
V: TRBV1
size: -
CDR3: CTSNRSREPGQITYEQYF
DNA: TGCACCAGCAACCGGAGCCGGGAGCCGGGACAGATAACCTACGAGCAGTACTTC

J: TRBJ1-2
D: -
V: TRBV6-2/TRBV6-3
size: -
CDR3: CASSYSNSRAKRSYGYTF
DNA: TGTGCCAGCAGTTACTCGAACTCCCGAGCCAAGCGGTCCTATGGCTACACCTTC

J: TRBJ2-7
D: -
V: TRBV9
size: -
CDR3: CASSLDRSGPYEQYF
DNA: TGTGCCAGCAGCCTAGACAGGTCGGGCCCCTACGAGCAGTACTTC

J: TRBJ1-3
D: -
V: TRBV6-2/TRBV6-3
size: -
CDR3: CASSTRDIRNTIYF
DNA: TGTGCCAGCAGCACCAGGGACATTCGGAACACCATATATTTT

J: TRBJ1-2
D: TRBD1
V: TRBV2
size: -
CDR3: CASRDWTGFGYTF
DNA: TGTGCCAGCAGGGACTGGACAGGGTTTGGCTACACCTTC

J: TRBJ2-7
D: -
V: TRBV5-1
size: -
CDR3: CASSLAGTYEQYF
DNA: TGCGCCAGCAGCTTGGCAGGGACCTACGAGCAGTACTTC

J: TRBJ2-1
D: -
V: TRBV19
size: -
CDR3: CASSKAASWYNEQFF
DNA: TGTGCCAGTAGTAAGGCGGCTAGTTGGTACAATGAGCAGTTCTTC